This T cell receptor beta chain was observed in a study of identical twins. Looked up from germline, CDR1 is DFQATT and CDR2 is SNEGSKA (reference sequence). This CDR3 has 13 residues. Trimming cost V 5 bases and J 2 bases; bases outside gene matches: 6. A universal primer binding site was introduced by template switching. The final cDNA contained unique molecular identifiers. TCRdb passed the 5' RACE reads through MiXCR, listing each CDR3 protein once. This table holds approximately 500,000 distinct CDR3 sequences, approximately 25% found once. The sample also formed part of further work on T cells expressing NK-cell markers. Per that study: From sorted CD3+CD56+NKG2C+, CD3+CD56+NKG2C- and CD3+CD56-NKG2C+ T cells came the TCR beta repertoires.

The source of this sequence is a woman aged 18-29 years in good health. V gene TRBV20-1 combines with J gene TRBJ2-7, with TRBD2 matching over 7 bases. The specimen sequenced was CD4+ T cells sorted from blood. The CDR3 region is CSAGGLGTYEQYF. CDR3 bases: TGCAGTGCTGGAGGACTAGGAACCTACGAGCAGTACTTC.